This is a list of T cell receptor beta chains from one sample in a study of blood T cell repertoires in COVID-19. Only in-frame clones appear in the TCRdb table, and some are missing; sequencing was by immunoSEQ multiplex PCR. The profile shows about 180,000 clones, about 85% of them singletons. The sequenced material came from peripheral blood. Receptor source: a woman aged 25 to 39 with active or convalescent COVID-19. Each CDR3 is given with its conserved first and last residue. D genes are given only for firm matches. Not every row has a clone size; where given, it reads once, few, many or a size class.

>TRBV6-2/TRBV6-3|.|few|TRBJ1-2
CASSDGGPDGYTF
TGTGCCAGCAGTGACGGGGGGCCCGATGGCTACACCTTC
>TRBV28|TRBD1|.|TRBJ1-3
CASSLDRVGNTIYF
TGTGCCAGCAGTTTAGACAGGGTCGGAAACACCATATATTTT
>TRBV7-9|.|.|TRBJ1-1
CASSSLMGGLEAFF
TGTGCCAGCAGCTCCCTAATGGGGGGGCTTGAAGCTTTCTTT
>TRBV9|TRBD2|once|TRBJ2-1
CASSVPLAGGPPFNNEQFF
TGTGCCAGCAGCGTCCCACTAGCGGGAGGGCCCCCCTTTAACAATGAGCAGTTCTTC
>TRBV28|.|once|TRBJ1-6
CASSFLGAGNSPLHF
TGTGCCAGCAGTTTTTTGGGGGCCGGGAATTCACCCCTCCACTTT
>TRBV30|.|.|TRBJ2-3
CAWSAQQGSTDTQYF
TGTGCCTGGAGTGCCCAACAGGGCAGCACAGATACGCAGTATTTT
>TRBV19|TRBD2|.|TRBJ2-3
CASSTVTSGRSDTQYF
TGTGCCAGTAGTACGGTTACTAGCGGGAGATCAGATACGCAGTATTTT
>TRBV12-3/TRBV12-4|.|.|TRBJ2-1
CASTRLGEQFF
TGTGCCAGCACCAGACTCGGTGAGCAGTTCTTC
>TRBV19|.|.|TRBJ2-2
CASSLRGSNTGELFF
TGTGCCAGTAGCCTGAGGGGGTCGAACACCGGGGAGCTGTTTTTT
>TRBV7-9|.|.|TRBJ1-5
CASSLEGLNQPQHF
TGTGCCAGCAGCTTAGAGGGGCTCAATCAGCCCCAGCATTTT